Listed here is a single T cell receptor beta chain. Its specificity is not known. The data derive from a study of T cell repertoires and HLA-DP antigens. Trimming stripped 5 bases from V and 0 bases from J, with 8 bases between. The CDR3 spans 14 residues. CDR1 and CDR2 (germline): LNHDA, SQIVND (reference sequence). Each pre-culture CD4+ sample aimed for 200,000 to 250,000 T cell genomes at deep resolution. Using immunoSEQ multiplex PCR, the repertoire was profiled, and TCRdb retains in-frame clones only, with some absent. The table includes some 110,000 clones, 85% to 95% detected once. The J gene is TRBJ1-3, the V gene TRBV19; unclear D gene. Sequencing input: CD4+ T cells from PBMCs. This TCR was recovered from a woman under 30 in good health and CMV-seronegative. This CDR3 is CASSSRTSGNTIYF. CDR3 nucleotides: TGTGCCAGTAGTTCCAGGACCTCTGGAAACACCATATATTTT.